This TCR beta chain originates from a study of CD4 T cells in relation to SARS-CoV-2 and coronaviruses. For the study at large: ViraFEST: approximately 10-day antigen culture of PBMCs, then TCR beta CDR3 sequencing.

Only in-frame clones appear in the TCRdb table, and some are missing; sequencing was by immunoSEQ multiplex PCR. The sample lists about 17,000 clones; around three quarters were seen once. The unexposed donors gave CD4+ T cells in about 2011-2019, prior to COVID-19. The cells were cultured for about ten days before CD4+ T cells were isolated. Testing used SARS-CoV-2 S/N and four cold-coronavirus spikes on unexposed-donor CD4+ T cells, cells permitting. CDR1 and CDR2 (germline): SGHRS, YFSETQ. This CDR3 contains 16 residues. The germline V and J ends were trimmed by 4 bases and 7 bases, with 20 bases remaining between them. This clone has just a few counts. Antigen specificity is unknown.

V usage is TRBV5-1 and J usage is TRBJ2-2, with D perhaps TRBD1 (6 bases). Sample: CD4+ T cells from PBMCs, cultured in vitro. This clonotype was obtained from a human donor in good health. This CDR3 reads CASSLPQQGRNGELFF. The CDR3 DNA sequence: TGCGCCAGCAGCCTACCCCAGCAGGGGCGGAACGGGGAGCTGTTTTTT.